This is a list of T cell receptor beta chains from one sample in a study of regulatory T cells in long-lasting Graves disease. TCRdb ran MiXCR on the multiplex PCR reads and lists one entry per CDR3 protein. Here the sample spans about 540,000 distinct CDR3 sequences, approximately 13% being singletons. The sample was also linked to a second study, of T cells in Graves' hyperthyroidism and ophthalmopathy.

Sequenced here: peripheral blood mononuclear cells (PBMCs), sampled at new diagnosis, from a patient treated with antithyroid drugs. These receptors were collected from a man younger than 40 with Graves disease. Each CDR3 is given with its conserved first and last residue. The D gene is left open where the match is weak. Clone size is stated in some rows and not others, as once, few, many or a class when expanded.

D,V,J,size,CDR3,DNA
-,TRBV11-2,TRBJ2-1,many,CASSPPMAVGEQFF,TGTGCCAGCAGCCCCCCAATGGCAGTGGGTGAGCAGTTCTTC
-,TRBV5-1,TRBJ2-1,many,CASSLEAAHNEQFF,TGCGCCAGCAGCTTAGAGGCAGCCCACAATGAGCAGTTCTTC
TRBD1,TRBV27,TRBJ2-5,many,CASSLSFRPGTAQETQYF,TGTGCCAGCAGTTTATCCTTCCGCCCCGGGACAGCCCAAGAGACCCAGTACTTC
TRBD2,TRBV29-1,TRBJ2-1,-,CSVEIGTILYNEQFF,TGCAGCGTTGAAATTGGGACTATCCTGTACAATGAGCAGTTCTTC
TRBD1,TRBV28,TRBJ1-1,-,CASSPTTGGKTEAFF,TGTGCCAGCAGTCCGACGACAGGGGGCAAAACTGAAGCTTTCTTT
TRBD2,TRBV11-1,TRBJ2-5,many,CASSWGGDFRYQETQYF,TGTGCCAGCAGCTGGGGGGGGGACTTCCGTTACCAAGAGACCCAGTACTTC
TRBD2,TRBV7-2,TRBJ2-7,many,CASSSPNRAGLHEQYF,TGTGCCAGCAGCTCCCCAAACCGAGCGGGACTTCACGAGCAGTACTTC
TRBD2,TRBV12-3/TRBV12-4,TRBJ2-1,many,CASITEGLADYNEQFF,TGTGCCAGCATCACTGAGGGACTAGCGGACTACAATGAGCAGTTCTTC
-,TRBV12-3/TRBV12-4,TRBJ1-5,many,CASSKILGWGQPQHF,TGTGCCAGCAGTAAAATACTCGGGTGGGGTCAGCCCCAGCATTTT
-,TRBV30,TRBJ2-3,few,CAWSPGGGGSTDTQYF,TGTGCCTGGAGCCCAGGGGGGGGCGGGAGCACAGATACGCAGTATTTT
TRBD1,TRBV10-3,TRBJ2-2,few,CAIRSPTGGSNTGELFF,TGTGCCATCAGGAGCCCAACAGGGGGTTCGAACACCGGGGAGCTGTTTTTT
-,TRBV30,TRBJ2-5,many,CAWRPTGGETQYF,TGTGCCTGGAGGCCAACAGGTGGAGAGACCCAGTACTTC
-,TRBV3-1,TRBJ2-2,few,CASSPYSNTGELFF,TGTGCCAGCAGCCCCTACTCGAACACCGGGGAGCTGTTTTTT
TRBD2,TRBV10-2,TRBJ2-7,few,CASSEFSGNEQYF,TGCGCCAGCAGTGAGTTTAGCGGGAACGAGCAGTACTTC
-,TRBV7-2,TRBJ1-2,-,CASSGGPNYGYTF,TGTGCCAGCAGCGGGGGTCCTAACTATGGCTACACCTTC
TRBD1,TRBV5-1,TRBJ2-3,once,CASSLGDRGSTDTQYF,TGCGCCAGCAGCTTGGGGGACAGGGGATCCACAGATACGCAGTATTTT
TRBD2,TRBV20-1,TRBJ2-1,few,CSARDRASSGSHNEQFF,TGCAGTGCTAGAGACCGGGCCTCTAGCGGGAGTCACAATGAGCAGTTCTTC
TRBD1,TRBV24-1,TRBJ2-7,few,CATSDRTGSIYEQYF,TGTGCCACCAGTGATCGGACAGGGAGTATCTACGAGCAGTACTTC
-,TRBV24-1,TRBJ2-5,many,CATSDPEPGQETQYF,TGTGCCACCAGTGATCCGGAACCAGGGCAAGAGACCCAGTACTTC
TRBD1,TRBV7-9,TRBJ2-7,many,CASSKRDRPYEQYF,TGTGCCAGCTCCAAACGGGACAGGCCCTACGAGCAGTACTTC
TRBD2,TRBV29-1,TRBJ2-1,few,CSVDGPGTGRLAGALNEQFF,TGCAGCGTTGATGGGCCCGGGACAGGGCGACTAGCGGGAGCTCTCAATGAGCAGTTCTTC
-,TRBV28,TRBJ1-2,many,CASRDGDGYTF,TGTGCCAGCAGGGACGGAGATGGCTACACCTTC
TRBD2,TRBV6-5,TRBJ2-1,many,CASSYPRSSGRGESYNEQFF,TGTGCCAGCAGTTACCCCCGGTCCTCCGGGAGGGGAGAATCCTACAATGAGCAGTTCTTC
-,TRBV27,TRBJ2-1,many,CASSRLSYNEQFF,TGTGCCAGCTCGCGACTCTCCTACAATGAGCAGTTCTTC
-,TRBV12-3/TRBV12-4,TRBJ2-5,many,CASSDGETQYF,TGTGCCAGCAGCGACGGGGAGACCCAGTACTTC
TRBD1,TRBV2,TRBJ1-2,-,CASSDGQGNYGYTF,TGTGCCAGCAGTGACGGACAGGGCAACTATGGCTACACCTTC
TRBD1,TRBV15,TRBJ1-1,many,CATSGPGQGAAEAFF,TGTGCCACCAGCGGCCCGGGACAGGGGGCCGCAGAAGCTTTCTTT